The T cell receptor (beta chain) under discussion was sequenced for a study of T cell repertoires in breast cancer. About this clonotype itself: Since the CDR3 does not end with the conserved phenylalanine or tryptophan, this likely comes from a read error.

A second nested PCR with blocking oligonucleotides suppressed unpaired genes. TCRdb independently ran MiXCR on the emulsion pairing reads; one entry per CDR3 protein. This repertoire shows some 37,000 distinct CDR3 sequences, about 48% found once; its top ten account for around 60%. The CDR3 contains 13 residues. The germline gives CDR1 DFQATT, CDR2 SNEGSKA (reference sequence). V lost 3 bases to trimming and J lost 2 bases, with 9 bases between them. Paired alpha-beta TCRs of CD8+ T cells were analyzed by expanded emulsion RT-PCR. The chain joins TRBV20-1 to TRBJ2-3; D may be TRBD1 or TRBD2 (5 bases each). The receptor's source is a pool of human donors with breast cancer or a healthy control (not recorded which). The sequencing input was CD8+ T cells. CDR3: CSASRGYTDTQYS. CDR3 in DNA: TGCAGTGCTAGCCGGGGCTACACAGATACGCAGTATTCT.